Listed below are T cell receptor beta chains from one sample, sequenced in a study of cytomegalovirus exposure and HLA in healthy donors. Repertoires were generated with immunoSEQ multiplex PCR, while TCRdb's copy carries only in-frame clones and drops some. The table lists about 140,000 clones, 77% of them singletons. The specimen sequenced was PBMCs. These TCRs come from a female donor in good health and CMV-seronegative. Each CDR3 is given without its conserved first and last residue.

cdr3_aa,v_call,j_call
ASSQAGQGTYEQY,TRBV4-3,TRBJ2-7
ASRTSGGANEQF,TRBV6-5,TRBJ2-1
ASSLYGGIETQY,TRBV5-1,TRBJ2-5
ASSRGSFDSPLH,TRBV7-2,TRBJ1-6
ASSRRQGARNSPLH,TRBV25-1,TRBJ1-6
ASSFPGDTEAF,TRBV11-2,TRBJ1-1
ASSLNSGTYNEQF,TRBV5-1,TRBJ2-1
ASSQETSGYSETQY,TRBV4-1,TRBJ2-5
ASSYSQGLYGYT,TRBV6-5,TRBJ1-2
ASIRTGTGINEQY,TRBV27,TRBJ2-7
ASSLRVDSSYEQY,TRBV5-1,NA
ASSLDAANNYGYT,TRBV7-9,TRBJ1-2
ASSSSSGSTDTQY,TRBV7-8,TRBJ2-3
ASSQDRGLRGSYNSPLH,TRBV4-1,TRBJ1-6
ASRDNSSPLH,TRBV7-9,TRBJ1-6
ASSLRGLTPTNEKLF,TRBV5-1,TRBJ1-4
ASRASGSTDTQY,TRBV5-1,TRBJ2-3